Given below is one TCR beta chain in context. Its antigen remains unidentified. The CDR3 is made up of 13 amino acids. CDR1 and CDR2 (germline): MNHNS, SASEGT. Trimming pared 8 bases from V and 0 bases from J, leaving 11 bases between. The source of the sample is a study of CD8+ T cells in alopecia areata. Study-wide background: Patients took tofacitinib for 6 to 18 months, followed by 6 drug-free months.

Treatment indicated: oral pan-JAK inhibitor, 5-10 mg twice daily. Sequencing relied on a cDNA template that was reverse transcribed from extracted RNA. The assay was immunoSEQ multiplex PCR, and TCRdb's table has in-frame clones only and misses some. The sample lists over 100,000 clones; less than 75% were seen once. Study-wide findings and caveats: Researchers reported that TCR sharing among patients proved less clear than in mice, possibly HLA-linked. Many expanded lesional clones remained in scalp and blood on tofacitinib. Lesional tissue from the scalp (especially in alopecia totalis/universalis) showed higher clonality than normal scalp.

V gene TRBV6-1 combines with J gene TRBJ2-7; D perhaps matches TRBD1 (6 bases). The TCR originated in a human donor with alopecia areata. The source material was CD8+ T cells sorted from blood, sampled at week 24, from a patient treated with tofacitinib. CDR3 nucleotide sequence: TGTGCCAGCGGGGGACAAGTCTCCTACGAGCAGTACTTC. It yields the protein CASGGQVSYEQYF.